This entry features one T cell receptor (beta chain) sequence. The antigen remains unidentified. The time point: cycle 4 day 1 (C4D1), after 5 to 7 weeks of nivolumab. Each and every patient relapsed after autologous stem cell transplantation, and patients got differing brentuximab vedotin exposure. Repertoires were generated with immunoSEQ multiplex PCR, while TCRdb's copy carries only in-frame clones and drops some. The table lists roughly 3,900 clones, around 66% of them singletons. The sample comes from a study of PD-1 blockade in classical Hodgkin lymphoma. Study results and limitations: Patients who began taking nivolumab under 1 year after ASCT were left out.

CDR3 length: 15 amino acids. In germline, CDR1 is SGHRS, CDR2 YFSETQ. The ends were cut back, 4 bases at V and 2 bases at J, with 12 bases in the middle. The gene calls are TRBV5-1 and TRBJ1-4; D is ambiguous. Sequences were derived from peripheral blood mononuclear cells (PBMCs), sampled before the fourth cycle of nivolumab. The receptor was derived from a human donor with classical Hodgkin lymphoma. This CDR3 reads CASSANLDTNEKLFF. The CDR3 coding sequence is TGCGCCAGCAGCGCCAACCTGGACACTAATGAAAAACTGTTTTTT.